This TCR beta chain originates from a study of T-cell reconstitution after alpha-beta-depleted transplantation in children. This clonotype was counted a few times. This CDR3 contains 15 residues. In germline, CDR1 is MNHEY, CDR2 SVGAGI. Trimming shortened V by 0 bases and J by 1 base, and 8 bases separated the two germline ends. The TCRbeta library was prepared with unique molecular identifiers. Via MiXCR, TCRdb re-called the PCR reads, giving one row per CDR3 protein. The sample holds about 980,000 distinct CDR3 sequences, about 29% seen once. The sample here was PBMCs, mostly from graft donor cells, taken 360 days after TCRalphabeta/CD19-depleted stem cell transplant. This receptor was taken from a boy under two years old who had a stem cell transplant for SCID, so the T cells may come from the graft donor. The V and J genes are TRBV6-5 and TRBJ2-3, with a possible D match to TRBD2 (5 bases). The DNA for the CDR3 is TGTGCCAGCAGTTACTCGAGGGTCCGCACAGATACGCAGTATTTT. Amino acids: CASSYSRVRTDTQYF.